One and the same sample provided the 5 T cell receptor beta chains below, sequenced in a study of blood T cell repertoires in COVID-19. The data were produced by immunoSEQ multiplex PCR, yet TCRdb's version contains in-frame clones alone and is incomplete. The sample shows almost 200,000 clones, roughly nine tenths of them seen only once. Sequencing input: peripheral blood. The receptors here all came from a woman in her 70s with acute or convalescent COVID-19.

This rearrangement joins TRBV6-5 to TRBJ1-2; D gene ambiguous. CDR1 and CDR2 (germline): MNHEY, SVGAGI. CDR3 length equals 12 residues. V gave up 7 bases and J gave up 6 bases, with 12 bases separating them. CDR3 DNA sequence: TGTGCCAGCAAATTAGGAGGCAATGGCTACACCTTC. This translates into CASKLGGNGYTF.

The V call is TRBV7-9, the J call TRBJ2-7; tentatively, D is TRBD1 (6 bases). The CDR3 has 15 amino acids. V was clipped by 1 base and J by 3 bases, with 13 bases between them. Germline V gives CDR1 SEHNR, CDR2 FQNEAQ (reference sequence). This chain's CDR3 is CASSLGDIPHYEQYF. CDR3 DNA sequence: TGTGCCAGCAGCTTAGGGGACATCCCGCACTACGAGCAGTACTTC. Based on the CDR3 plus reference TRBV7-9 and TRBJ2-7, the full variable domain is DTGVSQNPRHKITKRGQNVTFRCDPISEHNRLYWYRQTLGQGPEFLTYFQNEAQLEKSRLLSDRFSAERPKGSFSTLEIQRTEQGDSAMYLCASSLGDIPHYEQYFGPGTRLTVT.

V is TRBV18 and J is TRBJ2-1, with 11 nucleotides matching TRBD2. The CDR3 runs to 17 residues. Germline V gene lookup returns CDR1 KGHSH and CDR2 LQKENI. The V gene end was trimmed by 1 base and the J gene end by 7 bases; junction bases not matched to a gene: 9. The CDR3 DNA sequence: TGTGCCAGCTCACCACTCTTGACTAGCGGGGCAGGGAATGAGCAGTTCTTC. Its protein is CASSPLLTSGAGNEQFF. The full variable domain, rest sourced from reference TRBV18 and TRBJ2-1, is NAGVMQNPRHLVRRRGQEARLRCSPMKGHSHVYWYRQLPEEGLKFMVYLQKENIIDESGMPKERFSAEFPKEGPSILRIQQVVRGDSAAYFCASSPLLTSGAGNEQFFGPGTRLTVL.

J is TRBJ1-6 and V is TRBV9; 9 bases line up with TRBD1. Per germline, CDR1 SGDLS and CDR2 YYNGEE. The CDR3 extends over 18 amino acids. Trimming cost V 4 bases and J 3 bases; bases outside gene matches: 11. This CDR3 reads CASSSPGQGGNYNSPLHF. In DNA, the CDR3 is TGTGCCAGCAGCTCTCCGGGACAGGGAGGGAACTATAATTCACCCCTCCACTTT.

This chain uses TRBV19 with TRBJ1-4; a weak D match, TRBD1 (5 bases). Germline CDR1 is LNHDA and CDR2 is SQIVND (reference sequence). This CDR3 contains 17 residues. Trimming left V 4 bases short and J 8 bases short, with 23 bases between. The CDR3 is CASSSRAKSGPQEKLFF. The CDR3 DNA reads as TGTGCCAGTAGTAGCAGGGCAAAAAGTGGGCCACAAGAAAAACTGTTTTTT.